A single sample is the source of the 14 T cell receptor beta chains below, sequenced in a study of blood T cell repertoires in COVID-19 (dated by TCRdb to 2018 to 2020). The library was made by the immunoSEQ multiplex PCR assay. Entries here come from immuneACCESS through TCRdb and include only in-frame sequences with V and J called. Some clones fail to appear in such tables; in the studies checked, an unresolved V gene covers under half of the shortfall, and the cause of the remainder is unknown. The sample table lists over 120,000 clones, 86% of them with a count of one. 4.3% of the sample goes to the ten largest clones. The specimen sequenced was PBMCs or T cells enriched from blood (not recorded which). The source of these receptors is a man aged 50 to 60 who had recovered from COVID-19.

The gene calls are TRBV28 and TRBJ2-7; no clear D. Germline V gene sequence: CDR1 MDHEN, CDR2 SYDVKM. The CDR3 length is 11 residues. Trimming cost V 8 bases and J 4 bases, with 9 bases left between them. CDR3 nucleotides: TGTGCCAGCGGCCCTCCGTACGAGCAGTACTTC. Its translation: CASGPPYEQYF.

The chain is built from TRBV9 and TRBJ2-1; 7 bases line up with TRBD2. The CDR3 runs 16 residues. Germline values: CDR1 SGDLS, CDR2 YYNGEE. V dropped 3 bases and J dropped 6; count of bases not matched to a gene: 12. The CDR3 region has the DNA TGTGCCAGCAGCGCCTTCGGCTGGGGGGGGGTCAATGAGCAGTTCTTC. It codes for CASSAFGWGGVNEQFF.

CDR3 in amino acids: CATRGGRNTEAFF. Here the CDR3 DNA reads TGTGCCACCCGGGGGGGCAGGAACACTGAAGCTTTCTTT. The chain uses TRBV24-1 and TRBJ1-1, with D perhaps TRBD1 (6 bases). Trimming took 9 bases from V and 1 from J, leaving 11 bases between them. Germline V gene sequence: CDR1 KGHDR, CDR2 SFDVKD. The CDR3 is 13 residues long.

The rearrangement joins TRBV5-1 to TRBJ2-1, with TRBD2 identical over 13 bases. With V trimmed by 2 bases and J by 7 bases, 6 bases remained unmatched. The CDR3 is made up of 16 amino acids. Germline lookup yields CDR1 SGHRS and CDR2 YFSETQ. CDR3 in amino acids: CASSLGTSGMANEQFF. The CDR3 DNA follows: TGCGCCAGCAGCTTAGGGACTAGCGGGATGGCAAATGAGCAGTTCTTC.

The CDR3 spells CATSDLSFGGTGELFF. CDR3 nucleotides: TGTGCCACCAGTGATTTGAGCTTCGGGGGCACCGGGGAGCTGTTTTTT. The chain uses TRBV24-1 and TRBJ2-2, with a possible D match to TRBD2 (6 bases). V lost 0 bases and J lost 4, with 11 bases in between. The germline CDR1 and CDR2 sequences are KGHDR and SFDVKD. The CDR3 spans 16 residues.

The gene calls are TRBV6-5 and TRBJ1-2; tentative D call: TRBD1 (6 bases). The germline CDR1 and CDR2 sequences are MNHEY and SVGAGI. CDR3 length: 14 amino acids. The germline V and J ends were trimmed by 6 bases and 6 bases, with 17 bases remaining between them. The CDR3 reads CASRHPTGFNGYTF. The CDR3 DNA reads TGTGCCAGCAGACACCCTACAGGGTTCAATGGCTACACCTTC.

V gene TRBV7-9 combines with J gene TRBJ1-1, with D perhaps TRBD1 (5 bases). The CDR3 is 15 amino acids. Germline loops: CDR1 SEHNR, CDR2 FQNEAQ (reference sequence). Trimming shortened V by 2 bases and J by 4 bases, and 14 bases separated the two germline ends. This CDR3 reads CASSLRGDSSTEAFF. The CDR3 DNA reads TGTGCCAGCAGCTTAAGGGGTGACAGTTCCACTGAAGCTTTCTTT. The full variable domain, in which reference TRBV7-9 and TRBJ1-1 provide the parts outside the CDR3, is DTGVSQNPRHKITKRGQNVTFRCDPISEHNRLYWYRQTLGQGPEFLTYFQNEAQLEKSRLLSDRFSAERPKGSFSTLEIQRTEQGDSAMYLCASSLRGDSSTEAFFGQGTRLTVV.

The chain joins TRBV7-2 to TRBJ2-3; 9 nucleotides align to TRBD2. The CDR3 loop spans 13 amino acids. J was trimmed by 8 bases and V by 1 base; bases with no gene match: 1. CDR1 and CDR2 from the germline V gene are SGHTA and FQGNSA. This CDR3 is CASSLELAGTQYF. In DNA form, the CDR3 reads TGTGCCAGCAGCTTAGAACTAGCGGGTACGCAGTATTTT.

This chain's CDR3 is CASSYTGIEGSPLHF. CDR3 nucleotides: TGTGCCAGCAGCTACACCGGGATTGAAGGATCACCCCTCCACTTT. The chain links TRBV5-5 to TRBJ1-6, with D unclear. In germline, CDR1 is SGHKS, CDR2 YYEKEE (reference sequence). The ends were cut back, 3 bases at V and 10 bases at J, with 17 bases in the middle. The CDR3 length is 15 residues.

The V and J genes are TRBV5-5 and TRBJ1-1, with D hard to call. There are 13 residues in the CDR3. V lost 3 bases and J 7 bases, leaving 13 bases between the germline ends. Germline values: CDR1 SGHKS, CDR2 YYEKEE (reference sequence). The CDR3 reads CASSSRAGFEAFF. The CDR3, as DNA: TGTGCCAGCAGCTCGAGGGCAGGCTTTGAAGCTTTCTTT. Filled out from reference TRBV5-5 and TRBJ1-1, the complete variable domain reads DAGVTQSPTHLIKTRGQQVTLRCSPISGHKSVSWYQQVLGQGPQFIFQYYEKEERGRGNFPDRFSARQFPNYSSELNVNALLLGDSALYLCASSSRAGFEAFFGQGTRLTVV.

The chain joins TRBV4-3 to TRBJ1-1, with D unresolved. CDR1 and CDR2 from the germline V gene are LGHNA and YSLEER. CDR3 length: 15 residues. The ends were cut back, 0 bases at V and 6 bases at J, with 14 bases in the middle. In DNA form, the CDR3 reads TGCGCCAGCAGCCAAGATAGGTACCGTGGAGCTGAAGCTTTCTTT. Translating gives CASSQDRYRGAEAFF.

The V and J genes are TRBV29-1 and TRBJ2-1; D unclear. Germline CDR1 SQVTM, CDR2 ANQGSEA. V was pared by 4 bases and J by 4 bases, with 14 bases between. The CDR3 is 14 amino acids. CDR3 amino acids: CSVGQRVTYNEQFF. CDR3 DNA sequence: TGCAGCGTTGGGCAGAGAGTGACATACAATGAGCAGTTCTTC.

As DNA, the CDR3 is TGTGCCAGCAGTCCCCACCGACAGGGGTTTTCACCCCTCCACTTT. This gives the protein CASSPHRQGFSPLHF. The rearrangement joins TRBV28 to TRBJ1-6; TRBD1 matches 8 bases. The ends lost 5 bases at V and 9 bases at J; junction bases unmatched: 9. Germline loops: CDR1 MDHEN, CDR2 SYDVKM. The CDR3 sequence is 15 residues long.

This clone occurred once. V is TRBV7-2 and J is TRBJ1-1; D call uncertain. The CDR3 extends over 14 amino acids. In germline, CDR1 is SGHTA, CDR2 FQGNSA. Trimming stripped 3 bases from V and 4 bases from J, with 12 bases between. CDR3 sequence: CASSFSRGSTEAFF. The CDR3 DNA is TGTGCCAGCAGCTTTTCCCGGGGTAGCACTGAAGCTTTCTTT.